This record concerns one T cell receptor (beta chain) sequence. Data came from immunoSEQ multiplex PCR; TCRdb stores just in-frame clones and leaves some out. The sample has about 160,000 clones; 80% to 95% are singletons. The sample originates from a study of blood T cell repertoires in COVID-19. Study information: Samples representing acute and convalescent COVID-19 were sourced from the United States, Italy and Spain.

The junction had 9 bases not matched to a gene; V was cut back by 8 bases and J by 1 base. CDR3 length: 15 amino acids. Germline assignment: CDR1 SEHNR and CDR2 FQNEAQ (reference sequence). The rearrangement joins TRBV7-9 to TRBJ2-5; 8 nucleotides agree with TRBD2. The sequencing input was peripheral blood. The receptor comes from a man younger than 45 with COVID-19, enrolled during active disease. CDR3 in DNA: TGTGCCAGCGGAGAGGACGGGACTAGCCAAGAGACCCAGTACTTC. Encoded protein: CASGEDGTSQETQYF.